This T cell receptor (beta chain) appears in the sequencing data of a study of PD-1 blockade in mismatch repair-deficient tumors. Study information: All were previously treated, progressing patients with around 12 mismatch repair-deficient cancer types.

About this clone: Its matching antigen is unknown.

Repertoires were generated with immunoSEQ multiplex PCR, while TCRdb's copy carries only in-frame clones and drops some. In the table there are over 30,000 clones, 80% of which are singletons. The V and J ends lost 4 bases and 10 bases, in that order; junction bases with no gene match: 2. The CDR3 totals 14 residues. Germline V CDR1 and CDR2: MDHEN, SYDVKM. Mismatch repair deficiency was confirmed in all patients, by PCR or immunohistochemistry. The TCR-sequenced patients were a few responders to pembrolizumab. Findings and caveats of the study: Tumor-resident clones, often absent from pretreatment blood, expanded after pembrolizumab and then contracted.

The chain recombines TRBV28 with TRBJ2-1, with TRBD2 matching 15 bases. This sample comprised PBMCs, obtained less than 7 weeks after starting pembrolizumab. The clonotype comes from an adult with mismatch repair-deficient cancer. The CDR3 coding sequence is TGTGCCAGCAGTTGGGGACTAGCGGGAGGCGAGCAGTTCTTC. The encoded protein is CASSWGLAGGEQFF.